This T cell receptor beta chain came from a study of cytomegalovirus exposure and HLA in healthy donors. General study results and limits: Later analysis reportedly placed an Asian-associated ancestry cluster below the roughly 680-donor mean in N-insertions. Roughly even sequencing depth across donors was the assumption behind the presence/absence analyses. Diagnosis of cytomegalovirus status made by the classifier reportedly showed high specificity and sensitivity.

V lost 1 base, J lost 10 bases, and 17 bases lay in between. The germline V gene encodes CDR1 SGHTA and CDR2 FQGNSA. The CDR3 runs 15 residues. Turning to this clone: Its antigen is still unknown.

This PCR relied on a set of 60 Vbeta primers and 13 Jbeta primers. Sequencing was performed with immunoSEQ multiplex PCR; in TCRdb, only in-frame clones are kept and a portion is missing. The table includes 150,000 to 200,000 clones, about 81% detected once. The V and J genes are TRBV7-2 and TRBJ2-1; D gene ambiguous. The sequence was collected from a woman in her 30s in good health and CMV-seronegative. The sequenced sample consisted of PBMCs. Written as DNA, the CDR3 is TGTGCCAGCAGCTTAGAGGCAGGCTACTTACCAGAGCAGTTCTTC. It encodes CASSLEAGYLPEQFF.